Described below is a single T cell receptor (beta chain) sequence and its context. Its antigen is currently unknown. The data belong to a study of T cell responses to AZD1222 COVID-19 vaccine. Some clones are missing from TCRdb's copy, which holds only in-frame ones; the method was immunoSEQ multiplex PCR. This repertoire includes about 140,000 clones. Study conclusions and caveats: CD4 TCRs associated with vaccination spanned spike, dominating at 160-218 and 743-854.

The V end was cut by 5 bases, the J end by 0 bases, with 15 bases between. The CDR3 is made up of 17 amino acids. Per germline, CDR1 SGHRS and CDR2 YFSETQ. Sequenced sample: peripheral blood. This receptor was identified in an adult in good health. J is TRBJ1-6 and V is TRBV5-1, with D perhaps TRBD1 (6 bases). The CDR3 here is CASRANGTSSYNSPLHF. CDR3 DNA: TGCGCCAGCAGAGCGAATGGGACAAGCTCCTATAATTCACCCCTCCACTTT.